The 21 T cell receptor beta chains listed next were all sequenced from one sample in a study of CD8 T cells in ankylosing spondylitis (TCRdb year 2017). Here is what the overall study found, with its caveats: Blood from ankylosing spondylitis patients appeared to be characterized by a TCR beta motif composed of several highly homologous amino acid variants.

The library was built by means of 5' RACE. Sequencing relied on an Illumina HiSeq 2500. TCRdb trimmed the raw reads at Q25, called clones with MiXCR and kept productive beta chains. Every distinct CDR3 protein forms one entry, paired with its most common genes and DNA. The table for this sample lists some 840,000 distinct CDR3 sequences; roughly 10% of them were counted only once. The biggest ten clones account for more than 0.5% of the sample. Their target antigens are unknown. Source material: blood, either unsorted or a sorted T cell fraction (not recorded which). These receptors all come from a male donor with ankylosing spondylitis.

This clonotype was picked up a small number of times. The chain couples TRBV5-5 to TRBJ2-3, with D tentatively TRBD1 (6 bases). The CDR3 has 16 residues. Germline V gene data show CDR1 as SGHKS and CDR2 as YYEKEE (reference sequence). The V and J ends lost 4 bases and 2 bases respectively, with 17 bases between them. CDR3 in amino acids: CASSIGTPLSTDTQYF. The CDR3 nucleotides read TGTGCCAGCAGCATCGGGACACCACTATCCACAGATACGCAGTATTTT.

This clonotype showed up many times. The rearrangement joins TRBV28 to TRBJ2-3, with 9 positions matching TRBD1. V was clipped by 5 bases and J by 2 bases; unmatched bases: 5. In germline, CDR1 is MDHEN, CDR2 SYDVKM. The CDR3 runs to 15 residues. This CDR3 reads CASSATGGYTDTQYF. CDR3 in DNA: TGTGCCAGCAGTGCGACAGGGGGGTACACAGATACGCAGTATTTT.

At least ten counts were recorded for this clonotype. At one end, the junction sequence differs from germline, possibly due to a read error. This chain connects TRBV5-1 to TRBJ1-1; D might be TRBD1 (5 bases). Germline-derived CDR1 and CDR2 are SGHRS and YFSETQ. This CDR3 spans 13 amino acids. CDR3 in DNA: TGCGCCAGCAGCTTGGAGGGGCCGGGGGAGAGGATCTTT. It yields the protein CASSLEGPGERIF.

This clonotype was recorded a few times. The CDR3 DNA is TGTGCCACCAGTGAATTATTGACAGATACGCAGTATTTT. It encodes CATSELLTDTQYF. The chain links TRBV24-1 to TRBJ2-3, with D unclear. The CDR3 runs 13 residues. In germline, CDR1 is KGHDR, CDR2 SFDVKD. The V end lost 4 bases, the J end lost 3 bases, and 7 bases lay between the germline ends.

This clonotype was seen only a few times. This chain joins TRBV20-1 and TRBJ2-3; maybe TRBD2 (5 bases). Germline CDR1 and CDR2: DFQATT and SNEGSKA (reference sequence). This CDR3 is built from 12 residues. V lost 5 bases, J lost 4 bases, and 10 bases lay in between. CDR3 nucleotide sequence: TGCAGTGCTCCAACGGGGTCAGATACGCAGTATTTT. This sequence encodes CSAPTGSDTQYF.

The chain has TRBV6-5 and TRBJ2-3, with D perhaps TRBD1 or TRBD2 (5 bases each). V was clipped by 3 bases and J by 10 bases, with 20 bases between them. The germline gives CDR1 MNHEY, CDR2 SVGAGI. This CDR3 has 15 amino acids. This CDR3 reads CASSYSGTLMFAQYF. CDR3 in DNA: TGTGCCAGCAGTTATTCCGGGACCCTTATGTTTGCGCAGTATTTT.

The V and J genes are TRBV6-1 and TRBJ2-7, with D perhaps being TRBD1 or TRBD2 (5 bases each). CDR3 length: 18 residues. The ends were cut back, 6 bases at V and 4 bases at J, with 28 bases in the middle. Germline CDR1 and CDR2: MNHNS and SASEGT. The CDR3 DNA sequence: TGTGCCAGCAGCATGGACGCTCGGGTCTGGGACCCTCTATACGAGCAGTACTTC. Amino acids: CASSMDARVWDPLYEQYF.

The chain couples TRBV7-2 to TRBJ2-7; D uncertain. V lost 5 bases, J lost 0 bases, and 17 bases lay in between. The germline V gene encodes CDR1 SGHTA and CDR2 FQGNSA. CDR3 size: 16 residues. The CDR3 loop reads CASSRASAGGSYEQYF. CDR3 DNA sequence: TGTGCCAGCAGCCGCGCGTCGGCAGGCGGCTCCTACGAGCAGTACTTC. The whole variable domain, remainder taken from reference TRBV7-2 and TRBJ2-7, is GAGVSQSPSNKVTEKGKDVELRCDPISGHTALYWYRQSLGQGLEFLIYFQGNSAPDKSGLPSDRFSAERTGGSVSTLTIQRTQQEDSAVYLCASSRASAGGSYEQYFGPGTRLTVT.

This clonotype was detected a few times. CDR3 residues: CASSLTGRRYGYTF. CDR3 bases: TGTGCCAGCAGTCTTACGGGGAGGAGATATGGCTACACCTTC. The V gene is TRBV7-9, the J gene TRBJ1-2; D remains unclear. The CDR3 totals 14 residues. V was trimmed by 6 bases and J by 5 bases, leaving 16 bases between them. Germline CDR1 reads SEHNR; CDR2 reads FQNEAQ (reference sequence).

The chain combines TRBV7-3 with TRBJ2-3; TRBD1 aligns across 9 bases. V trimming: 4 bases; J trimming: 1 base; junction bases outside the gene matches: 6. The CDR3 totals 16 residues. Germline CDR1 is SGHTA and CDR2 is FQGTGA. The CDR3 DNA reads TGTGCCAGCAGCTCCCGGACAGGGGCTGGCACAGATACGCAGTATTTT. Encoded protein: CASSSRTGAGTDTQYF.

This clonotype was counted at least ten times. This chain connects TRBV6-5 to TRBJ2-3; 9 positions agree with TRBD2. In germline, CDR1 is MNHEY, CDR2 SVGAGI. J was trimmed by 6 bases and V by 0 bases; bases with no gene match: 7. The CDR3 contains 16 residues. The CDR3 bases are TGTGCCAGCAGTTACTCCTGGCGGGAGGGGGCGGATACGCAGTATTTT. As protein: CASSYSWREGADTQYF.

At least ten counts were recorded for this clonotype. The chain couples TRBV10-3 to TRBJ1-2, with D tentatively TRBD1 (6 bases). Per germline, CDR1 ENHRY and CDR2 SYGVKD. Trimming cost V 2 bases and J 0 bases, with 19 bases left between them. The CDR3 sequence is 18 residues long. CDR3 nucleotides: TGTGCCATCAGTGAGCGAATGACCCGGGACACCACTAACTATGGCTACACCTTC. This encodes CAISERMTRDTTNYGYTF.

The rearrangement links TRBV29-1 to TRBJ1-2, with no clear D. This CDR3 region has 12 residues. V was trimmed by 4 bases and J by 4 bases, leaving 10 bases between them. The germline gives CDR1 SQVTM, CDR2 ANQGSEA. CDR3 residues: CSVGVMGYGYTF. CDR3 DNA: TGCAGCGTTGGGGTCATGGGCTATGGCTACACCTTC.

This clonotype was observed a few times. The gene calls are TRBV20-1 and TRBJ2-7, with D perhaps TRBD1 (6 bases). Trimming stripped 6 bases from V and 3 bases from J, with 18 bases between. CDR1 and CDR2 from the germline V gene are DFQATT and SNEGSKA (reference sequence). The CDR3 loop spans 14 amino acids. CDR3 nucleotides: TGCAGTGCACAGGGACACGGACCATTCTACGAGCAGTACTTC. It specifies CSAQGHGPFYEQYF.

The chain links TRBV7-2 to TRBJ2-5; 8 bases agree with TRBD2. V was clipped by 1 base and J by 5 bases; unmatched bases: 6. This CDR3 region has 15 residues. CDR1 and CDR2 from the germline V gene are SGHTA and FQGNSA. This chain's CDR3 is CASSLVAGTLETQYF. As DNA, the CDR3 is TGTGCCAGCAGCTTAGTAGCGGGGACGCTGGAGACCCAGTACTTC. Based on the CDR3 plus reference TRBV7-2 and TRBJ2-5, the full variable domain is GAGVSQSPSNKVTEKGKDVELRCDPISGHTALYWYRQSLGQGLEFLIYFQGNSAPDKSGLPSDRFSAERTGGSVSTLTIQRTQQEDSAVYLCASSLVAGTLETQYFGPGTRLLVL.

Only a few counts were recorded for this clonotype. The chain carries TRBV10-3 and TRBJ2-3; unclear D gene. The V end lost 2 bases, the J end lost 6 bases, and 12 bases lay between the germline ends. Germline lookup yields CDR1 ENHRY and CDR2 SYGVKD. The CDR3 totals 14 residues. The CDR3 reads CAISEGLTADTQYF. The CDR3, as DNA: TGTGCCATCAGTGAGGGCCTCACTGCGGATACGCAGTATTTT.

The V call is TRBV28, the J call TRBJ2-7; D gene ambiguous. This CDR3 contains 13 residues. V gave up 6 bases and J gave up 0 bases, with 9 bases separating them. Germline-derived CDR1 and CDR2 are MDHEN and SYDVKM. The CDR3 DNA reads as TGTGCCAGCAGGCGGCCGAGCTCCTACGAGCAGTACTTC. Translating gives CASRRPSSYEQYF. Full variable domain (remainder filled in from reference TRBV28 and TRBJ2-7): DVKVTQSSRYLVKRTGEKVFLECVQDMDHENMFWYRQDPGLGLRLIYFSYDVKMKEKGDIPEGYSVSREKKERFSLILESASTNQTSMYLCASRRPSSYEQYFGPGTRLTVT.

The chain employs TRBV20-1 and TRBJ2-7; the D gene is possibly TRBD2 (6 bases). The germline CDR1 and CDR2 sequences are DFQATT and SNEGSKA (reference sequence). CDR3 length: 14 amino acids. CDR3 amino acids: CSPKLAGRPYEQYF. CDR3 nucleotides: TGCAGCCCTAAACTGGCGGGGAGGCCCTACGAGCAGTACTTC.

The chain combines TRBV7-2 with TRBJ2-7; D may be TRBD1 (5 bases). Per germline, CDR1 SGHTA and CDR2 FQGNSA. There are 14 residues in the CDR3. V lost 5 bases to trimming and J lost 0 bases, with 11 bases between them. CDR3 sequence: CASSRDSFSYEQYF. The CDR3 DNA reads TGTGCCAGCAGCCGCGACAGCTTCTCCTACGAGCAGTACTTC.

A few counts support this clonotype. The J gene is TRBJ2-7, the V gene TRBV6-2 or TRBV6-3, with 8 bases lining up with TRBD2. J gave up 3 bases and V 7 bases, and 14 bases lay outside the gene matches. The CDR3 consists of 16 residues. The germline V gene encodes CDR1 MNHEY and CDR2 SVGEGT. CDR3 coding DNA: TGTGCCAGCACCTACGGGCTAGCGGGTCTTAGCTACGAGCAGTACTTC. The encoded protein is CASTYGLAGLSYEQYF.

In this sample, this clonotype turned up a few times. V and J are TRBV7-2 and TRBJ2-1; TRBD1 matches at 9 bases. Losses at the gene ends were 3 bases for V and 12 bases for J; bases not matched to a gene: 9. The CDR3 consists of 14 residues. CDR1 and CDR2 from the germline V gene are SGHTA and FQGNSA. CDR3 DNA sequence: TGTGCCAGCAGCTTGGGACAGGGCCGATTTGGGCAGTTCTTC. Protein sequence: CASSLGQGRFGQFF.